The rows below give T cell receptor beta chains drawn from one sample of a study of blood T cell repertoires in COVID-19. Clones were read by immunoSEQ multiplex PCR, and TCRdb kept only the in-frame ones, dropping some. The sample shows approximately 69,000 clones, less than 85% of them seen only once. The sequencing sample was made of peripheral blood. The source is a woman at least 80 years old with acute or convalescent COVID-19. Both conserved end residues are part of each CDR3. A D gene is named only where the DNA matches it firmly. The size entry is marked missing in some rows and otherwise reads once, few, many or a size class.

clone_size j_call d_call v_call cdr3_aa cdr3_nt
. TRBJ2-5 TRBD2 TRBV14 CASSTIVGGRGLKTQYF TGTGCCAGCAGCACGATCGTTGGCGGGAGAGGGTTAAAGACCCAGTACTTC
. TRBJ1-1 TRBD1 TRBV12-3/TRBV12-4 CASSDRGGTEAFF TGTGCCAGCAGTGACAGGGGTGGCACTGAAGCTTTCTTT
. TRBJ1-4 TRBD1 TRBV19 CASSWDRFEKLFF TGTGCCAGTAGTTGGGACAGATTTGAAAAACTGTTTTTT
. TRBJ2-3 . TRBV18 CASSPPMQQSGTQYF TGTGCCAGCTCACCACCGATGCAGCAAAGCGGTACGCAGTATTTT
. TRBJ1-1 TRBD1 TRBV3-1/TRBV3-2 CASSPRTGWGAEAFF TGTGCCAGCAGCCCTCGGACAGGCTGGGGAGCTGAAGCTTTCTTT
. TRBJ1-2 . TRBV7-9 CASNLLGANYGYTF TGTGCCAGCAACCTCTTAGGGGCTAACTATGGCTACACCTTC
. TRBJ1-5 . TRBV6-2/TRBV6-3 CASSPTGVNQPQHF TGTGCCAGCAGTCCAACGGGGGTCAATCAGCCCCAGCATTTT
. TRBJ2-3 TRBD1 TRBV24-1 CATSEHGQAGTDTQYF TGTGCCACCAGTGAACATGGACAGGCGGGTACAGATACGCAGTATTTT
. TRBJ1-1 TRBD1 TRBV2 CASKGDRVTEAFF TGTGCCAGCAAAGGGGACAGGGTAACTGAAGCTTTCTTT
. TRBJ1-4 . TRBV18 CASSTGQGKLFF TGTGCCAGCTCCACGGGACAAGGAAAACTGTTTTTT
. TRBJ1-1 . TRBV5-1 CASSSSLVSGTEAFF TGCGCCAGCAGCTCATCATTGGTTAGTGGCACTGAAGCTTTCTTT
. TRBJ1-2 . TRBV19 CASSILNYGYTF TGTGCCAGTAGTATCCTTAACTATGGCTACACCTTC
. TRBJ2-7 TRBD1 TRBV6-5 CATGTEFYEQYF TGTGCCACAGGGACAGAGTTCTACGAGCAGTACTTC
few TRBJ1-2 . TRBV7-8 CASSARTAGDYGYTF TGTGCCAGCAGCGCAAGGACAGCCGGAGACTATGGCTACACCTTC
. TRBJ2-3 . TRBV5-4 CAGAGATGDTQYF TGTGCCGGGGCGGGGGCTACTGGAGATACGCAGTATTTT
few TRBJ1-5 TRBD1 TRBV19 CASSMGQGYSNQPQHF TGTGCCAGTAGTATGGGACAGGGCTATAGCAATCAGCCCCAGCATTTT
. TRBJ1-4 . TRBV7-6 CASSSKTGVSSEKLFF TGTGCCAGCAGCTCGAAGACAGGCGTTAGTAGTGAAAAACTGTTTTTT
. TRBJ2-5 . TRBV6-5 CASKVAETQYF TGTGCCAGCAAGGTAGCAGAGACCCAGTACTTC
. TRBJ2-1 . TRBV5-1 CASSLSGKEENEQFF TGCGCCAGCAGCTTGTCGGGGAAAGAAGAGAATGAGCAGTTCTTC
. TRBJ2-7 TRBD2 TRBV11-2 CASSLDWLAGGNEQYF TGTGCCAGCAGCTTAGACTGGCTAGCGGGGGGAAACGAGCAGTACTTC
. TRBJ1-2 . TRBV3-1/TRBV3-2 CASSQRQQNFYGYTF TGTGCCAGCAGCCAAAGGCAACAGAACTTCTATGGCTACACCTTC
. TRBJ2-1 . TRBV7-2 CASSLGQVNEQFF TGTGCCAGCAGCTTAGGACAGGTCAATGAGCAGTTCTTC
once TRBJ1-2 . TRBV10-3 CAIRETEGYGYTF TGTGCCATCAGAGAAACAGAGGGCTATGGCTACACCTTC
. TRBJ2-1 . TRBV21-1 CASSKGGCGLADYNEQFF TGTGCCAGCAGCAAAGGAGGATGTGGGCTAGCGGATTACAATGAGCAGTTCTTC
few TRBJ2-4 . TRBV5-5 CASSLDGGGNIQYF TGTGCCAGCAGCTTGGATGGGGGCGGGAACATTCAGTACTTC
. TRBJ2-7 . TRBV3-1/TRBV3-2 CASSQNPTGLEQYF TGTGCCAGCAGCCAGAACCCTACAGGATTAGAGCAGTACTTC
. TRBJ2-7 . TRBV19 CASSRGSYEQYF TGTGCCAGTAGTCGGGGCTCCTACGAGCAGTACTTC
few TRBJ1-2 . TRBV7-9 CASSLGVTDYGYTF TGTGCCAGCAGCTTAGGGGTTACAGATTATGGCTACACCTTC
. TRBJ1-1 . TRBV30 CAWSWLGRTEAFF TGTGCCTGGAGTTGGTTGGGGCGAACTGAAGCTTTCTTT
once TRBJ1-4 TRBD1 TRBV9 CASSPRQGINEKLFF TGTGCCAGCAGCCCCCGACAGGGGATTAATGAAAAACTGTTTTTT
. TRBJ1-2 TRBD1 TRBV7-4 CASSTWTGGCQYYGYTF TGTGCCAGCAGCACATGGACAGGTGGGTGTCAGTACTATGGCTACACCTTC
once TRBJ1-1 . TRBV19 CASSSIENTEAFF TGTGCCAGTAGTTCTATAGAGAACACTGAAGCTTTCTTT
. TRBJ2-7 TRBD2 TRBV15 CATSKPLAGVGEQYF TGTGCCACCAGCAAACCACTAGCGGGAGTGGGAGAGCAGTACTTC
. TRBJ1-5 . TRBV12-2 CASRSRSDRGQPQHF TGTGCAAGTCGCTCCAGGAGTGACAGGGGTCAGCCCCAGCATTTT
. TRBJ2-7 TRBD2 TRBV19 CASSILASGRDEQYF TGTGCCAGTAGTATCTTGGCTAGCGGGAGGGACGAGCAGTACTTC
. TRBJ1-1 . TRBV5-1 CASSLDGVMNTEAFF TGCGCCAGCAGCTTGGACGGAGTGATGAACACTGAAGCTTTCTTT
. TRBJ1-1 . TRBV18 CASSLLKTGENTEAFF TGTGCCAGCTCTCTCCTGAAGACAGGAGAGAACACTGAAGCTTTCTTT